This passage covers 17 T cell receptor beta chains from one sample sequenced in a study of response to subunit inactivated influenza vaccine. One entry per CDR3 protein, called by TCRdb with MiXCR from the RT-PCR reads. The sample holds roughly 570,000 distinct CDR3 sequences, 10% to 15% seen once. The material was PBMCs from blood, obtained more than 35 days after vaccination. All receptors come from a man over 45 who received an inactivated influenza vaccine.

Of note for this clonotype: The junction departs from germline at one end; a sequencing error may be responsible. The rearrangement links TRBV7-7 to TRBJ2-2; weak D call: TRBD1 (5 bases). Germline assignment: CDR1 SSHAT and CDR2 FNYEAQ (reference sequence). The CDR3 contains 20 residues. CDR3 bases: TGTGCTAGCAGCTTAGTTTCGGCAGGGCCCCTTCTAAAATACACCGGGGAGCTGTTTTTT. Amino acids: CASSLVSAGPLLKYTGELFF.

The chain combines TRBV30 with TRBJ1-5; maybe TRBD1 (6 bases). The CDR3 extends over 15 amino acids. The ends were cut back, 0 bases at V and 5 bases at J, with 14 bases in the middle. The germline V gene encodes CDR1 GTSNPN and CDR2 SVGIG (reference sequence). Here the CDR3 reads CAWSVGGGPYQPQHF. CDR3 sequence (DNA): TGTGCCTGGAGTGTGGGCGGGGGCCCCTATCAGCCCCAGCATTTT. Filled out from reference TRBV30 and TRBJ1-5, the complete variable domain reads SQTIHQWPATLVQPVGSPLSLECTVEGTSNPNLYWYRQAAGRGLQLLFYSVGIGQISSEVPQNLSASRPQDRQFILSSKKLLLSDSGFYLCAWSVGGGPYQPQHFGDGTRLSIL.

The chain is built from TRBV7-9 and TRBJ2-3; 10 bases are a match to TRBD1. The CDR3 is made up of 15 amino acids. Looked up from germline, CDR1 is SEHNR and CDR2 is FQNEAQ (reference sequence). The V gene end was trimmed by 6 bases and the J gene end by 5 bases; junction bases not matched to a gene: 8. CDR3 sequence (DNA): TGTGCCAGCAGTTACCCGGGACAGGGGATAGATACGCAGTATTTT. Protein product: CASSYPGQGIDTQYF.

This clonotype has a handful of counts. This chain joins TRBV12-3 or TRBV12-4 and TRBJ2-2; a possible D gene is TRBD1 (5 bases). V lost 1 base and J lost 1, with 10 bases in between. The CDR3 loop spans 16 amino acids. CDR3 protein: CASSLGGGMNTGELFF. In DNA, the CDR3 is TGTGCCAGCAGTTTAGGGGGCGGAATGAACACCGGGGAGCTGTTTTTT.

V usage is TRBV5-4 and J usage is TRBJ2-4; 7 bases are a match to TRBD2. The CDR3 sequence is 16 residues long. V lost 0 bases and J lost 6; bases outside the gene matches: 9. Germline V gene data show CDR1 as SGHNT and CDR2 as YYREEE (reference sequence). The CDR3 DNA reads as TGTGCCAGCAGCTTGGTTGGGGGAGGCGGGGGAAACATTCAGTACTTC. Protein product: CASSLVGGGGGNIQYF. Filled out from reference TRBV5-4 and TRBJ2-4, the complete variable domain reads ETGVTQSPTHLIKTRGQQVTLRCSSQSGHNTVSWYQQALGQGPQFIFQYYREEENGRGNFPPRFSGLQFPNYSSELNVNALELDDSALYLCASSLVGGGGGNIQYFGAGTRLSVL.

The chain employs TRBV6-5 and TRBJ2-7, with a tentative D call TRBD1 (5 bases). CDR3 length equals 14 residues. Germline CDR1 reads MNHEY; CDR2 reads SVGAGI. V was pared by 4 bases and J by 3 bases, with 13 bases between. The CDR3 is CASSWNQGYYEQYF. In DNA form, the CDR3 reads TGTGCCAGCAGTTGGAATCAGGGTTACTACGAGCAGTACTTC.

This clonotype was seen only a few times. This sequence joins TRBV5-1 and TRBJ2-7; D perhaps matches TRBD1 (6 bases). CDR1 is SGHRS, CDR2 YFSETQ, per germline. The CDR3 is 16 residues long. Deletions cut 6 bases from V and 5 bases from J, with 24 bases between. The CDR3 loop reads CASNTGKWERRNEQYF. The CDR3 bases are TGCGCCAGCAATACAGGGAAATGGGAGCGTAGGAACGAGCAGTACTTC.

This clonotype was picked up many times. The gene calls are TRBV12-3 or TRBV12-4 and TRBJ2-5; 8 bases agree with TRBD2. CDR3 length equals 14 residues. V shed 5 bases, J shed 5 bases, and the junction held 7 bases outside the gene matches. CDR3 nucleotide sequence: TGTGCCAGCAGTACGCGGACTAGCAGCGAGACCCAGTACTTC. Its translation: CASSTRTSSETQYF.

This clonotype was seen a handful of times. The chain employs TRBV12-3 or TRBV12-4 and TRBJ2-1; D is unresolved. V was trimmed by 2 bases and J by 9 bases, leaving 14 bases between them. This CDR3 region has 14 residues. Here the CDR3 DNA reads TGTGCCAGCAGTTTATTTGGGTCTCCGGGTGAGCAGTTCTTC. Translated: CASSLFGSPGEQFF.

This clonotype came up a few times. DNA of the CDR3: TGTGCCAGCAGCCAAGATCGAAGTAGAGATTATAGGGACATTCAGTACTTC. This codes for CASSQDRSRDYRDIQYF. The V gene is TRBV4-2, the J gene TRBJ2-4, with D uncertain. V was trimmed by 0 bases and J by 8 bases, leaving 20 bases between them. CDR3 length: 17 residues. Germline V gene sequence: CDR1 LGHNA, CDR2 YNFKEQ.

V gene TRBV4-2 combines with J gene TRBJ2-7; 8 bases fit TRBD2. V shed 3 bases and J 5 bases; nucleotides not matched to a gene: 12. Per germline, CDR1 LGHNA and CDR2 YNFKEQ. This CDR3 is built from 16 residues. The CDR3 spells CASSQHKPGGTHEQYF. CDR3 nucleotide sequence: TGTGCCAGCAGCCAGCACAAGCCGGGGGGGACCCACGAGCAGTACTTC.

This clonotype was picked up a small number of times. The chain has TRBV5-6 and TRBJ2-1, with 13 bases lining up with TRBD2. Germline trimming cut 3 bases from V and 6 bases from J; bases unmatched to any gene: 9. Germline V gives CDR1 SGHDT, CDR2 YYEEEE. CDR3 size: 17 residues. CDR3 DNA: TGTGCCAGCAGCTATACGGGACTAGCGGGGCTGTTCAATGAGCAGTTCTTC. This sequence encodes CASSYTGLAGLFNEQFF.

This clonotype was observed a few times. The rearrangement joins TRBV11-2 to TRBJ2-7, with 7 bases aligning to TRBD1. V gave up 3 bases and J gave up 4 bases; unmatched junction bases: 6. There are 14 residues in the CDR3. Germline values: CDR1 SGHAT, CDR2 FQNNGV. CDR3 nucleotides: TGTGCCAGCAGCTTCAGGGACAGATTTTACGAGCAGTACTTC. It is translated as CASSFRDRFYEQYF.

This clonotype was counted only a few times. The chain joins TRBV5-5 to TRBJ2-1; the match to TRBD2 covers 16 bases. CDR1 and CDR2 from the germline V gene are SGHKS and YYEKEE (reference sequence). V lost 4 bases, J lost 14 bases, and 15 bases stayed unmatched. The CDR3 spans 17 residues. The CDR3 DNA follows: TGTGCCAGCAGCCTAACCGGGACTAGCGGGGGGGCTCGGGGTGAGTTCTTC. Amino acids: CASSLTGTSGGARGEFF.

The chain couples TRBV12-3 or TRBV12-4 to TRBJ1-5; D gene ambiguous. This CDR3 region has 12 residues. The V gene lost 6 bases and the J gene lost 6 bases, with 9 bases spanning the gap. The CDR3 region has the DNA TGTGCCAGCAGCGGAGGGAGTCAGCCCCAGCATTTT. Translation: CASSGGSQPQHF.

The CDR3 spells CASNPSGAINEQFF. Here the CDR3 DNA reads TGTGCCAGCAACCCTAGCGGGGCTATCAATGAGCAGTTCTTC. The chain joins TRBV7-2 to TRBJ2-1; 9 bases fit TRBD2. Trimming at V came to 7 bases and at J to 6 bases, leaving 7 bases not matched to a gene. Germline lookup yields CDR1 SGHTA and CDR2 FQGNSA. The CDR3 length is 14 residues.

This clonotype was seen ten or more times. The chain joins TRBV9 to TRBJ1-2; D remains ambiguous. The CDR3 extends over 14 amino acids. With 0 bases removed from V and 8 bases from J, the gap between germline ends came to 14 bases. CDR1 and CDR2 from the germline V gene are SGDLS and YYNGEE. The CDR3 loop reads CASSVGSGPQGYTF. The CDR3 DNA sequence: TGTGCCAGCAGCGTAGGGAGTGGGCCCCAGGGCTACACCTTC.